The 7 T cell receptor beta chains given below trace back to one sample, sequenced in a study of cytomegalovirus exposure and HLA in healthy donors (TCRdb year 2017). Library preparation employed the immunoSEQ multiplex PCR assay. For the multiplex PCR, a mixture combining 60 forward primers for TCR Vbeta segments and 13 reverse primers for TCR Jbeta segments was used. TCRdb retrieved this table from immuneACCESS and kept in-frame rearrangements only. Not all clones are present; in checked studies, unresolved V genes account for under half, and no reason is known for the remainder. The table for this sample lists about 170,000 clones; approximately 86% of them were counted only once. Roughly 1.5% of the sample goes to the ten largest clones. What was sequenced was PBMCs. The receptor source for this set is a male donor in good health and CMV-seronegative.

Notes on this clone: One end of the junction is discordant with germline, which a read error may explain. The chain has TRBV7-9 and TRBJ1-1; 7 bases are shared with TRBD1. CDR1 and CDR2 (germline): SEHNR, FQNEAQ (reference sequence). This CDR3 is built from 13 residues. DNA of the CDR3: TGTTCCAGCAGCTTACAGGGGTCCACTGAAGCTTTCTTT. Amino acid sequence: CSSSLQGSTEAFF.

The chain employs TRBV6-5 and TRBJ2-1, with TRBD2 as a possible D gene (6 bases). The CDR3 contains 16 residues. Deletions cut 2 bases from V and 7 bases from J, with 18 bases between. The germline gives CDR1 MNHEY, CDR2 SVGAGI. This CDR3 reads CASSYPLAGGYNEQFF. In DNA form, the CDR3 reads TGTGCCAGCAGTTACCCCTTGGCAGGAGGGTATAATGAGCAGTTCTTC.

The V and J genes are TRBV27 and TRBJ1-1; D call uncertain. V dropped 6 bases and J dropped 1 base, with 6 bases sitting between them. In germline, CDR1 is MNHEY, CDR2 SMNVEV (reference sequence). The CDR3 is made up of 12 amino acids. Here the CDR3 reads CASRNRNTEAFF. For the CDR3, the DNA is TGTGCCAGCAGAAACAGGAACACTGAAGCTTTCTTT.

The chain combines TRBV7-9 with TRBJ1-5; the D is unclear. In germline, CDR1 is SEHNR, CDR2 FQNEAQ (reference sequence). The CDR3 contains 13 residues. V lost 5 bases and J lost 8, with 13 bases in between. The CDR3 loop reads CASSPSGLEPQHF. CDR3 sequence (DNA): TGTGCCAGCAGCCCCAGTGGGCTCGAGCCCCAGCATTTT.

The chain employs TRBV4-3 and TRBJ2-3; D possibly corresponds to TRBD1 (6 bases). The CDR3 has 14 amino acids. V lost 2 bases and J 5 bases, leaving 11 bases between the germline ends. Germline CDR1 is LGHNA and CDR2 is YSLEER. CDR3 sequence (DNA): TGCGCCAGCAGCCAACCGGAAGGGGGAGATACGCAGTATTTT. It specifies CASSQPEGGDTQYF.

The chain uses TRBV13 and TRBJ2-7; 7 bases line up with TRBD1. Per the germline V gene, CDR1 is PRHDT and CDR2 is FYEKMQ (reference sequence). The trim removed 5 bases at V and 2 bases at J, leaving 9 bases unmatched. The CDR3 has 15 amino acids. As DNA, the CDR3 is TGTGCCAGCAGCGCAGGGGGATTGCACCCCTACGAGCAGTACTTC. Its translation: CASSAGGLHPYEQYF. The full variable domain, its missing parts supplied by reference TRBV13 and TRBJ2-7, is AAGVIQSPRHLIKEKRETATLKCYPIPRHDTVYWYQQGPGQDPQFLISFYEKMQSDKGSIPDRFSAQQFSDYHSELNMSSLELGDSALYFCASSAGGLHPYEQYFGPGTRLTVT.

This clone has more than one count but fewer than ten. The rearrangement uses TRBV6-5 and TRBJ2-7; 7 positions match TRBD2. This CDR3 spans 13 amino acids. Germline assignment: CDR1 MNHEY and CDR2 SVGAGI. Unmatched junction bases numbered 6, after V lost 8 bases and J lost 2 bases. The CDR3 region is CASSLAQAYEQYF. The DNA for the CDR3 is TGTGCCAGCTCACTAGCGCAAGCCTACGAGCAGTACTTC.